This T cell receptor beta chain was profiled in a study of T cell repertoires in cytomegalovirus infection. For the study at large: Indications of both CMV infection and matching HLA type were provided by public TCR beta signatures.

General study findings and limits: In two of eight donors, the top clonotype was HLA-C-restricted CMV-specific. Individuals carrying CMV plus the relevant HLA were identified by cumulative frequency of public TCR beta families.

On this clonotype itself: Its antigen remains unknown.

This CDR3 region has 16 residues. Germline CDR1 LNHDA, CDR2 SQIVND (reference sequence). V was clipped by 6 bases and J by 4 bases, with 21 bases between them. A single record per CDR3 protein comes from TCRdb applying MiXCR to the reads. The sample includes about a million distinct CDR3 sequences, roughly a third of them seen just once. This chain uses TRBV19 with TRBJ2-5; TRBD2 might be the D (6 bases). This specimen was cultured CD8+ T cells from PBMCs, taken from culture after CMV antigen stimulation. This clonotype originated in a human donor in good health (CMV status not recorded). Some clones in this sample may be carry-over from other donors' samples. CDR3 sequence reads: CASSRDSGSLGETQYF. The DNA of the CDR3 is TGTGCCAGTAGCCGAGATAGCGGCTCCTTGGGAGAGACCCAGTACTTC. The full variable domain, completed using reference TRBV19 and TRBJ2-5, is DGGITQSPKYLFRKEGQNVTLSCEQNLNHDAMYWYRQDPGQGLRLIYYSQIVNDFQKGDIAEGYSVSREKKESFPLTVTSAQKNPTAFYLCASSRDSGSLGETQYFGPGTRLLVL.